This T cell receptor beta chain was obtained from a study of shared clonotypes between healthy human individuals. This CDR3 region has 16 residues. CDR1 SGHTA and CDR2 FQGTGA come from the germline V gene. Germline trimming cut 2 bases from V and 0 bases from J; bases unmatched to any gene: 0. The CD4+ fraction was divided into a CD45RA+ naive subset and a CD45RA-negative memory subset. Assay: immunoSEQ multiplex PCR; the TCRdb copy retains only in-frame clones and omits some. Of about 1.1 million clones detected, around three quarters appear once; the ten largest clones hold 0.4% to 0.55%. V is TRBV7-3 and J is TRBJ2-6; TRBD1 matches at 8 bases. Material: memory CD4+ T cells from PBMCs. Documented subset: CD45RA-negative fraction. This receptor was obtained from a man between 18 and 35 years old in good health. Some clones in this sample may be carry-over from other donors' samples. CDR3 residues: CASSLQGASGANVLTF. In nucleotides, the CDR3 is TGTGCCAGCAGCTTACAGGGGGCCTCTGGGGCCAACGTCCTGACTTTC.